A selection of T cell receptor beta chains follows, all from one sample in a study of CD8+CD57+ T cells in acquired aplastic anemia. TCRdb re-derived calls from the reads in MiXCR, one entry per CDR3 protein. The top ten hold approximately 60% of the sample, which has roughly 81,000 distinct CDR3 sequences, approximately 46% seen once. Sequenced: sorted CD4+, CD8+, or CD8+CD57+ T cells (not recorded which) from PBMCs. The receptors originated from a human donor in good health, serving as a control. Each CDR3 is given with its conserved first and last residue. A D gene is named only where the DNA matches it firmly. Clone sizes are given selectively: once, few, many, or a class where the clone is expanded.

-	TRBJ1-1	-	TRBV7-9	TGTGCCAGCAGCTGGGGCGGTGGGGACACTGAAGCTTTCTTT	CASSWGGGDTEAFF
once	TRBJ1-6	-	TRBV11-2	TGTGCCAGCAGCTATACTACAGGGATGGGGGCCGGTTCACCCCTCCACTTT	CASSYTTGMGAGSPLHF
many	TRBJ1-6	-	TRBV27	TGTGCCAGCAGTTTAAGCGTCGATAATTCACCCCTCCACTTT	CASSLSVDNSPLHF
-	TRBJ2-7	-	TRBV10-3	TGTGCCATCAGCGAAGTAATGGGCGAGCAGTACTTC	CAISEVMGEQYF
-	TRBJ2-3	TRBD1	TRBV5-1	TGCGCCAGCAGCCCGGGACAGGTCACAGATACGCAGTATTTT	CASSPGQVTDTQYF
many	TRBJ2-7	-	TRBV19	TGTGCCAGTAGAGGGACACTATCCTACGAGCAGTACTTC	CASRGTLSYEQYF
many	TRBJ1-5	-	TRBV9	TGTGCCAGCAGCGTAGGAGGGGACAGCAATCAGCCCCAGCATTTT	CASSVGGDSNQPQHF
once	TRBJ2-7	-	TRBV2	TGTGCCGGTACGGACAGCTACTCCTACGAGCAGTACTTC	CAGTDSYSYEQYF
-	TRBJ1-5	-	TRBV10-3	TGTGCCATCAGTGAGGACACTTATCAGCCCCAGCATTTT	CAISEDTYQPQHF
-	TRBJ1-3	-	TRBV19	TGTGCCAGTAGTATACGGGGAGGGACTGGAAACACCATATATTTT	CASSIRGGTGNTIYF
many	TRBJ2-7	TRBD1	TRBV20-1	TGCAGTGCGTGGACAGGCAGCTCCTACGAGCAGTACTTC	CSAWTGSSYEQYF
many	TRBJ2-3	-	TRBV5-8	TGTGCCAGCAGCGATGGGTGGGATACGCAGTATTTT	CASSDGWDTQYF
few	TRBJ2-1	TRBD2	TRBV11-2	TGTGCCAGCAGCTTAGAGCGGGGAGGGTACAATGAGCAGTTCTTC	CASSLERGGYNEQFF
many	TRBJ2-7	TRBD1	TRBV2	TGTGCCAGCAGCCAGGGGGACCCGACCTTC	CASSQGDPTF
-	TRBJ2-7	-	TRBV12-3/TRBV12-4	TGTGCCAGCAGTTTAATGGTACACTACGAGCAGTACTTC	CASSLMVHYEQYF
many	TRBJ2-7	-	TRBV12-3/TRBV12-4	TGTGCCAGCAGCGTGCACAGGTTGGGCGAGCAGTACTTC	CASSVHRLGEQYF
many	TRBJ1-2	TRBD1	TRBV24-1	TGTGCCACCAGTGATTCCCACAGGGGTGTGAGCTACACCTTC	CATSDSHRGVSYTF
many	TRBJ1-6	-	TRBV11-2	TGTGCCAGCGATTCCGTCGAGGCTTCGGGGTTGGCCCTCCACTTT	CASDSVEASGLALHF
-	TRBJ2-3	-	TRBV20-1	TGCAGTGCTAGGGACTGGCTGAGCACAGATACGCAGTATTTT	CSARDWLSTDTQYF
-	TRBJ2-7	TRBD2	TRBV25-1	TGCGCCAGCAGTGACTCCGGGGAGGGACCAAGCTCCTACGAGCAGTACTTC	CASSDSGEGPSSYEQYF
-	TRBJ2-7	-	TRBV15	TGTGCCACCAGCAGAGACTCCGAGGGGACCTACGAGCAGTACTTC	CATSRDSEGTYEQYF